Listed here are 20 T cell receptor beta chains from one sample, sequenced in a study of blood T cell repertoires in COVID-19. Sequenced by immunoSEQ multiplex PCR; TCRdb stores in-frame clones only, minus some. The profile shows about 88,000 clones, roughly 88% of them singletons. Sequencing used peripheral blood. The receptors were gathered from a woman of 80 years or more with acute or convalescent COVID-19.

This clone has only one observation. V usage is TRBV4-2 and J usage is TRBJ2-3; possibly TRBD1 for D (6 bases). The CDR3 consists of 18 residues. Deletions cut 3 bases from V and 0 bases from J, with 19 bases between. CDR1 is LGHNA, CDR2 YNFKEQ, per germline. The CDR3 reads CASSQTPRVGASTDTQYF. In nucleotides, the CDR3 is TGTGCCAGCAGCCAGACCCCACGGGTGGGGGCGAGCACAGATACGCAGTATTTT.

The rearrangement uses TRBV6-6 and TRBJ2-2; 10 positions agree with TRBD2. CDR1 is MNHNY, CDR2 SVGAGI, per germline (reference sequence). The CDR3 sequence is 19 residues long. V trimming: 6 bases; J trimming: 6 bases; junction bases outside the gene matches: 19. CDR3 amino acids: CASSRSLLLSGGAAGELFF. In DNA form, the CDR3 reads TGTGCCAGCAGCCGATCCTTGCTCCTCAGCGGGGGGGCCGCCGGGGAGCTGTTTTTT.

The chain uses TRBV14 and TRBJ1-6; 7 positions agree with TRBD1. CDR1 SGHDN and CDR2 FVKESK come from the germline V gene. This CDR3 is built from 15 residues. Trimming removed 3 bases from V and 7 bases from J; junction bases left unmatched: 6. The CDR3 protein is CASSQIDRANSPLHF. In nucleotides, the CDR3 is TGTGCCAGCAGCCAGATTGACAGGGCGAATTCACCCCTCCACTTT.

The CDR3 is CASRPGTSGSQTQYF. DNA of the CDR3: TGTGCCAGCAGACCCGGGACTAGCGGGAGTCAGACCCAGTACTTC. This chain uses TRBV27 with TRBJ2-5, with TRBD2 matching 14 bases. Germline V CDR1 and CDR2: MNHEY, SMNVEV (reference sequence). The trim removed 6 bases at V and 6 bases at J, leaving 6 bases unmatched. The CDR3 totals 15 residues.

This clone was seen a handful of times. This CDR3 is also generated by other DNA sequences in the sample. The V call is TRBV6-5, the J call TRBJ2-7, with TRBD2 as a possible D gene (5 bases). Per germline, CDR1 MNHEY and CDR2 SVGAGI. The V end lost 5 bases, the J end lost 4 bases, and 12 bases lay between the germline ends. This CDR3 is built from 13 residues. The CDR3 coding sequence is TGTGCCAGCAGTACACGGGGAACATACGAGCAGTACTTC. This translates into CASSTRGTYEQYF.

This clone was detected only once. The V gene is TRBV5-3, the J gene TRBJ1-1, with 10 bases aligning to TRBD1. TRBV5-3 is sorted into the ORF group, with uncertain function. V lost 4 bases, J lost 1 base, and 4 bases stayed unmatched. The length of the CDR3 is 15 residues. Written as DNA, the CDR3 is TGTGCCAGAAGCGCGACAGGGGGCCCGAACACTGAAGCTTTCTTT. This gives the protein CARSATGGPNTEAFF.

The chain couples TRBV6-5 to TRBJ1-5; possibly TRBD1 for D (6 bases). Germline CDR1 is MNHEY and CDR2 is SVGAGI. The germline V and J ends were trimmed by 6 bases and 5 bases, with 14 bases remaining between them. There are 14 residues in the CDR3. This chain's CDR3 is CASRPGTIYQPQHF. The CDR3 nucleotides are TGTGCCAGCAGACCGGGGACAATCTATCAGCCCCAGCATTTT.

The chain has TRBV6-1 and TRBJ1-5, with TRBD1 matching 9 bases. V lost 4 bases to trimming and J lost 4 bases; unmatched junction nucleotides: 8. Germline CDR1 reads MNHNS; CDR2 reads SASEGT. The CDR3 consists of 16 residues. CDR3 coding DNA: TGTGCCAGCAGTGGGGACGGACAGGGGTTTAATCAGCCCCAGCATTTT. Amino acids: CASSGDGQGFNQPQHF.

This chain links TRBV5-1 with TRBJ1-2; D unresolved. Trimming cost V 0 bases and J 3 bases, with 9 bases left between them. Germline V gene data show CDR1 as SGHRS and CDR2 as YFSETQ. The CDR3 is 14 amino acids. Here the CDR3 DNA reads TGCGCCAGCAGCTTGGATCCGGTTTACTATGGCTACACCTTC. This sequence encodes CASSLDPVYYGYTF.

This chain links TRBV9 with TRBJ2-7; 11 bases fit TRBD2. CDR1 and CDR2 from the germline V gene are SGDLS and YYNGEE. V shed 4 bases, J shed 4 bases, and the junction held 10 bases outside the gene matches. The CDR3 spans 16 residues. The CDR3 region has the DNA TGTGCCAGCAGCCCCGGACTAGCGGGTTTAGGGTACGAGCAGTACTTC. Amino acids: CASSPGLAGLGYEQYF.

DNA of the CDR3: TGTGCCAGCAGTGGCGGGCTTCTTTATTCACCCCTCCACTTT. Protein: CASSGGLLYSPLHF. The chain has TRBV6-2 or TRBV6-3 and TRBJ1-6; D is unclear. The germline V gene encodes CDR1 MNHEY and CDR2 SVGEGT. Trimming left V 5 bases short and J 8 bases short, with 13 bases between. The CDR3 has 14 residues.

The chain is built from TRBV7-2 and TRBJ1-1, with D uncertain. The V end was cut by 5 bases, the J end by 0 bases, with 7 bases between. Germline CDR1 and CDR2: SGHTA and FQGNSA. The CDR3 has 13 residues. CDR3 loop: CASSPQMNTEAFF. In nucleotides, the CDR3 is TGTGCCAGCAGCCCACAGATGAACACTGAAGCTTTCTTT.

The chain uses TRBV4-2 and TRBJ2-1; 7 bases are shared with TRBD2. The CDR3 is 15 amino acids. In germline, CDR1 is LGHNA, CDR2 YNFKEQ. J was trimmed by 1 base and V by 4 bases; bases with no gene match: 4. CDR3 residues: CASSLLAESYNEQFF. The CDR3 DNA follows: TGTGCCAGCAGCCTTCTAGCGGAGTCCTACAATGAGCAGTTCTTC.

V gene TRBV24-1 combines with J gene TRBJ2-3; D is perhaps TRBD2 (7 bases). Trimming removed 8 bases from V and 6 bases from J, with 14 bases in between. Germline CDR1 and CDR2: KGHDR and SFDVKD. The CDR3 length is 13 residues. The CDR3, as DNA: TGTGCCACCAAGGGGGGGGCTTGGGATACGCAGTATTTT. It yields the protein CATKGGAWDTQYF.

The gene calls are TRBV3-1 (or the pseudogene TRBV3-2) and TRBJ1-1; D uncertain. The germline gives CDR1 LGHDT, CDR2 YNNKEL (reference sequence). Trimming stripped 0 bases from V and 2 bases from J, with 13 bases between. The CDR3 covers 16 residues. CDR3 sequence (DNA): TGTGCCAGCAGCCAAGATTTGGCGGGGTCCAACACTGAAGCTTTCTTT. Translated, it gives CASSQDLAGSNTEAFF.

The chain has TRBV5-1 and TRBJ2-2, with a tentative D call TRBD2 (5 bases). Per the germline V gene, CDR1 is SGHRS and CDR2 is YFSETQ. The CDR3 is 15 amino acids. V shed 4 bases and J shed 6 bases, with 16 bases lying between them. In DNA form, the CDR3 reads TGCGCCAGCAGCCCGGGATTTCAAGGGCCCGGGGAGCTGTTTTTT. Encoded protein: CASSPGFQGPGELFF.

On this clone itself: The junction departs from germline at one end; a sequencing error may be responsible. CDR3 loop: CASSPGTGGELFF. In DNA form, the CDR3 reads TGTGCTAGCAGCCCTGGGACAGGGGGCGAGCTGTTTTTT. The rearrangement joins TRBV7-7 to TRBJ2-2; 12 bases map to TRBD1. The CDR3 is 13 residues long. Per germline, CDR1 SSHAT and CDR2 FNYEAQ (reference sequence).

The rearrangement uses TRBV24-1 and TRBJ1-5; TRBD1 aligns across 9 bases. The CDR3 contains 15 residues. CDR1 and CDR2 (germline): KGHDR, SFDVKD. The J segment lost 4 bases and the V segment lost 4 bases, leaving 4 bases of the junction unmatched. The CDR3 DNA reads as TGTGCCACCAGTGACCCGACAGGGGGGAATCAGCCCCAGCATTTT. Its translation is CATSDPTGGNQPQHF.

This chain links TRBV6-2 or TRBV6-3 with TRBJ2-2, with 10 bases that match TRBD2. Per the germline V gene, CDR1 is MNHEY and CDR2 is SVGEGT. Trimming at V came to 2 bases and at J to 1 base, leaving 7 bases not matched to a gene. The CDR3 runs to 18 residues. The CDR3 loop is CASSYRASGGLNTGELFF. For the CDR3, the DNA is TGTGCCAGCAGTTACCGGGCTAGCGGGGGCCTGAACACCGGGGAGCTGTTTTTT.

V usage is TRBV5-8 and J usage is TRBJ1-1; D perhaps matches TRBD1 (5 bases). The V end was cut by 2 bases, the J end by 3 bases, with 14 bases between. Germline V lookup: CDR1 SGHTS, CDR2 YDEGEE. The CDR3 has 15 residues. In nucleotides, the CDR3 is TGTGCCAGCAGCTTAATGCAGGGTAGGCACACTGAAGCTTTCTTT. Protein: CASSLMQGRHTEAFF.